This is a list of T cell receptor beta chains from one sample in a study of T cell repertoires in cytomegalovirus infection. TCRdb re-called the reads with MiXCR, one entry per CDR3 protein. This sample carries 150,000 to 200,000 distinct CDR3 sequences, approximately 15% of them seen once, and the ten largest clones take 27%. Sequencing used PBMCs. The receptors shown here come from a human donor in good health (CMV status not recorded). Some clones in this sample may be carry-over from other donors' samples. Both conserved end residues are part of each CDR3. The D gene is left open where the match is weak. Clone size appears in some rows only: once, few, many, or a class for an expanded clone.

d_call j_call clone_size v_call cdr3_aa cdr3_nt
TRBD1 TRBJ1-5 NA TRBV7-2 CASGLTGVTRQPQHF TGTGCCAGCGGCCTTACAGGGGTTACTCGTCAGCCCCAGCATTTT
TRBD2 TRBJ2-5 few TRBV2 CASSAENSGGQETQYF TGTGCCAGCAGTGCTGAGAATAGCGGGGGTCAAGAGACCCAGTACTTC
NA TRBJ2-1 many TRBV7-6 CASSPGQPSYNEQFF TGTGCCAGCAGCCCTGGACAGCCGAGCTACAATGAGCAGTTCTTC
TRBD2 TRBJ2-1 many TRBV7-2 CASSAGASGRSYNEQFF TGTGCCAGCAGCGCGGGGGCCAGCGGGAGATCCTACAATGAGCAGTTCTTC
NA TRBJ1-1 many TRBV12-5 CASGWANTEAFF TGTGCTAGTGGTTGGGCGAACACTGAAGCTTTCTTT
NA TRBJ1-1 few TRBV11-2 CASSSRGAEAFF TGTGCCAGCAGCTCCCGAGGGGCTGAAGCTTTCTTT
NA TRBJ2-7 many TRBV6-2/TRBV6-3 CASRRDSSYEQYF TGTGCCAGCAGGCGCGACAGCTCCTACGAGCAGTACTTC
NA TRBJ2-7 few TRBV11-2 CASSSSSGAYEQYF TGTGCCAGCAGCTCGTCCTCAGGGGCATACGAGCAGTACTTC
TRBD2 TRBJ2-1 NA TRBV28 CASTLTSGRLNEQFF TGTGCCAGCACCTTGACTAGCGGGAGGCTCAATGAGCAGTTCTTC
TRBD2 TRBJ2-7 NA TRBV29-1 CSAPQRGEGQGTYEQYF TGCAGCGCGCCTCAGAGAGGGGAGGGCCAAGGTACCTACGAGCAGTACTTC
NA TRBJ2-1 NA TRBV15 CATSRDGGTDSGFF TGTGCCACCAGCAGAGATGGGGGGACAGACTCCGGGTTCTTC
NA TRBJ2-7 NA TRBV29-1 CSVRGPSYEQYF TGCAGCGTTCGGGGCCCCTCCTACGAGCAGTACTTC
NA TRBJ1-1 few TRBV10-3 CAILGQTNTEAFF TGTGCCATCCTCGGACAGACGAACACTGAAGCTTTCTTT
TRBD2 TRBJ2-1 NA TRBV7-9 CASMGTSGHNEQFF TGTGCCAGCATGGGGACTAGCGGCCACAATGAGCAGTTCTTC
NA TRBJ2-1 many TRBV4-3 CASSQGITGVGVNEQFF TGCGCCAGCAGCCAAGGGATAACGGGAGTTGGGGTAAATGAGCAGTTCTTC